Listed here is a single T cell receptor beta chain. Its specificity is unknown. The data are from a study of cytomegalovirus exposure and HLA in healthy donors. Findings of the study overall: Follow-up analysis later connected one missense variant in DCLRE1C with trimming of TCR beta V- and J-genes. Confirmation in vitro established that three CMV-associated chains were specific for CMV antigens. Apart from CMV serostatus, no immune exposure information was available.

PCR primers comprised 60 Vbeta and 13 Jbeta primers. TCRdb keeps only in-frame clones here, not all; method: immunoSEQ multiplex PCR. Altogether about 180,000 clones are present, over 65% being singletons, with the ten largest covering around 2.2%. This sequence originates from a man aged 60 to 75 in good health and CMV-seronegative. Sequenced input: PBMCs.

CDR3 residues: CSVGQNTGELFF. The DNA for the CDR3 is TGCAGCGTTGGGCAGAACACCGGGGAGCTGTTTTTT. The chain is built from TRBV29-1 and TRBJ2-2; D is unclear. Germline CDR1 SQVTM, CDR2 ANQGSEA. The V end was cut by 4 bases, the J end by 1 base, with 4 bases between. The CDR3 has 12 amino acids.